The 21 T cell receptor beta chains reported below all come from one sample, sequenced in a study of T cell repertoires in cytomegalovirus infection. TCRdb used MiXCR to reprocess the reads, holding one entry per CDR3 protein. The sample consists of some 940,000 distinct CDR3 sequences, around 32% of them appearing once. Antigen specificity for these receptors is unknown. The source was cultured CD8+ T cells from PBMCs, collected from culture after CMV antigen stimulation. The receptors here all came from a human donor in good health (CMV status not recorded). Some clones in this sample may be carry-over from other donors' samples.

The chain has TRBV27 and TRBJ2-1; 10 bases line up with TRBD2. The junction had 5 bases not matched to a gene; V was cut back by 3 bases and J by 6 bases. There are 15 residues in the CDR3. Germline values: CDR1 MNHEY, CDR2 SMNVEV (reference sequence). The CDR3 spells CASSFGGTSVNEQFF. The CDR3 DNA follows: TGTGCCAGCAGTTTTGGAGGGACTAGCGTCAATGAGCAGTTCTTC.

The rearrangement joins TRBV14 to TRBJ2-1; TRBD1 is a possible D gene (5 bases). Germline CDR1 is SGHDN and CDR2 is FVKESK. The CDR3 loop spans 14 amino acids. V gave up 0 bases and J gave up 6 bases, with 9 bases separating them. CDR3 sequence reads: CASSQETELNEQFF. In DNA form, the CDR3 reads TGTGCCAGCAGCCAAGAGACAGAACTCAATGAGCAGTTCTTC.

This clonotype has just a few counts. This rearrangement joins TRBV7-9 to TRBJ1-5, with D possibly being TRBD1 (6 bases). V was trimmed by 6 bases and J by 3 bases, leaving 9 bases between them. CDR1 and CDR2 from the germline V gene are SEHNR and FQNEAQ (reference sequence). The length of the CDR3 is 13 residues. The CDR3 loop is CASRGGFNQPQHF. CDR3 nucleotide sequence: TGTGCCAGCAGAGGGGGATTCAATCAGCCCCAGCATTTT.

The V gene is TRBV28, the J gene TRBJ2-3; 8 bases are shared with TRBD2. This CDR3 spans 14 amino acids. V lost 5 bases, J lost 4 bases, and 5 bases stayed unmatched. Germline V CDR1 and CDR2: MDHEN, SYDVKM. CDR3 loop: CASSRRGAADTQYF. The CDR3 DNA reads as TGTGCCAGCAGTAGGCGGGGGGCAGCAGATACGCAGTATTTT.

A note on this clonotype: A much larger clone lies a single base off, so this may be a read error. The chain employs TRBV7-4 and TRBJ1-5; D is undetermined. Deletions cut 5 bases from V and 3 bases from J, with 8 bases between. The germline gives CDR1 SGHVT, CDR2 SQSDAQ. This CDR3 contains 13 residues. CDR3 protein: CASSPWYNQPQHF. For the CDR3, the DNA is TGTGCCAGCAGCCCATGGTACAATCAGCCCCAGCATTTT.

This clonotype came up many times. The V call is TRBV6-5, the J call TRBJ1-4, with unresolved D. Trimming stripped 4 bases from V and 5 bases from J, with 14 bases between. Germline V CDR1 and CDR2: MNHEY, SVGAGI. The CDR3 length is 15 residues. The CDR3 nucleotides read TGTGCCAGCAGTTCTGTCCTCGACATCAATGAAAAACTGTTTTTT. Its translation: CASSSVLDINEKLFF.

The chain combines TRBV4-1 with TRBJ2-2; unclear D gene. Trimming removed 3 bases from V and 1 base from J, with 18 bases in between. This CDR3 spans 18 amino acids. From germline, CDR1 is MGHRA and CDR2 YSYEKL. Here the CDR3 reads CASSHLGRADLNTGELFF. The CDR3 nucleotides are TGCGCCAGCAGCCACCTCGGAAGGGCCGATTTGAACACCGGGGAGCTGTTTTTT.

This chain's CDR3 is CSVESQQGKAGELFF. CDR3 nucleotide sequence: TGCAGCGTTGAGTCCCAACAGGGGAAGGCCGGGGAGCTGTTTTTT. The chain employs TRBV29-1 and TRBJ2-2; 7 bases match TRBD1. With V trimmed by 3 bases and J by 6 bases, 10 bases remained unmatched. The CDR3 consists of 15 residues. Germline loops: CDR1 SQVTM, CDR2 ANQGSEA.

Details on this clonotype: At one of its ends the junction is not consistent with the germline gene, which may arise from a read error. The V call is TRBV6-5, the J call TRBJ1-2, with a weak D call TRBD1 (5 bases). In germline, CDR1 is MNHEY, CDR2 SVGAGI. The CDR3 loop spans 15 amino acids. CDR3 in amino acids: CVSSPRQPPNYGYTF. CDR3 DNA: TGTGTCAGCAGTCCCCGACAGCCCCCTAACTATGGCTACACCTTC.

V and J are TRBV7-6 and TRBJ2-5; 8 nucleotides align to TRBD2. Germline V gene lookup returns CDR1 SGHVS and CDR2 FNYEAQ. The CDR3 is 15 residues long. J lost 5 bases, V lost 6 bases, and 11 bases had no gene match. This CDR3 is CASSPPGLGFETQYF. The CDR3 DNA is TGTGCCAGCAGTCCGCCGGGACTAGGTTTCGAGACCCAGTACTTC.

This clonotype was seen ten or more times. This chain links TRBV7-2 with TRBJ2-5, with a weak D call TRBD2 (6 bases). V was pared by 1 base and J by 1 base, with 10 bases between. CDR3 size: 15 residues. In germline, CDR1 is SGHTA, CDR2 FQGNSA. The CDR3 is CASSLGGETQETQYF. The CDR3, as DNA: TGTGCCAGCAGCTTAGGCGGGGAGACCCAAGAGACCCAGTACTTC.

This clonotype was picked up a small number of times. This sequence joins TRBV10-3 and TRBJ2-7; D uncertain. The CDR3 is 14 residues long. The germline gives CDR1 ENHRY, CDR2 SYGVKD. Trimming cost V 0 bases and J 3 bases, with 9 bases left between them. CDR3 region: CAISESPMGYEQYF. In DNA form, the CDR3 reads TGTGCCATCAGTGAGTCGCCAATGGGCTACGAGCAGTACTTC.

This clonotype has only a few counts. The rearrangement links TRBV2 to TRBJ1-6, with D unclear. The CDR3 loop spans 17 amino acids. V was pared by 1 base and J by 5 bases, with 15 bases between. Looked up from germline, CDR1 is SNHLY and CDR2 is FYNNEI. CDR3 coding DNA: TGTGCCAGCAGTGAAGTCCCGCACCAGGACGATAATTCACCCCTCCACTTT. Its protein product is CASSEVPHQDDNSPLHF.

This clonotype has a handful of counts. V and J are TRBV7-9 and TRBJ2-5; D not resolved. The CDR3 extends over 13 amino acids. Germline CDR1 SEHNR, CDR2 FQNEAQ (reference sequence). V was trimmed by 6 bases and J by 3 bases, leaving 11 bases between them. The CDR3 is CASSSRTEETQYF. The CDR3 DNA reads TGTGCCAGCAGTTCCCGGACGGAAGAGACCCAGTACTTC.

Note on this clonotype: The junction and the germline gene differ at one end; a read error may be behind it. The rearrangement uses TRBV2 and TRBJ2-5, with D maybe TRBD1 (6 bases). Per germline, CDR1 SNHLY and CDR2 FYNNEI. This CDR3 has 16 residues. The CDR3 bases are TGTGCCAGCAATAACAGGGAATCAAACTTCGAAGAAACCCAGTACTTC. Translation gives CASNNRESNFEETQYF.

This clonotype was counted many times. At one boundary the junction diverges from the germline segment, which might be a read error. This chain connects TRBV7-6 to TRBJ2-1; 9 nucleotides align to TRBD2. The CDR3 consists of 15 residues. The germline V gene encodes CDR1 SGHVS and CDR2 FNYEAQ. The DNA of the CDR3 is TGTGCTAGCAGCTTAGGAGCGGGGGGTAACAATGAGCAGTTCTTC. Translated, it gives CASSLGAGGNNEQFF.

Regarding this clonotype: A junction boundary mismatches the germline segment, possibly from a read error. The chain employs TRBV2 and TRBJ1-3; D remains unclear. The germline V gene encodes CDR1 SNHLY and CDR2 FYNNEI. CDR3 length: 15 amino acids. Here the CDR3 reads CANSDPESSGNTIYF. In DNA form, the CDR3 reads TGTGCCAACAGTGATCCAGAGAGCTCTGGAAACACCATATATTTT. The full variable domain, rest sourced from reference TRBV2 and TRBJ1-3, is EPEVTQTPSHQVTQMGQEVILRCVPISNHLYFYWYRQILGQKVEFLVSFYNNEISEKSEIFDDQFSVERPDGSNFTLKIRSTKLEDSAMYFCANSDPESSGNTIYFGEGSWLTVV.

In this sample, this clonotype turned up a few times. The rearrangement joins TRBV7-9 to TRBJ1-3, with no clear D. The CDR3 contains 16 residues. Trimming shortened V by 6 bases and J by 0 bases, and 15 bases separated the two germline ends. Germline CDR1 SEHNR, CDR2 FQNEAQ (reference sequence). CDR3 in amino acids: CASSDKSVYSGNTIYF. CDR3 in DNA: TGTGCCAGCAGTGACAAATCGGTCTACTCTGGAAACACCATATATTTT.

The chain uses TRBV9 and TRBJ2-5; tentatively, D is TRBD1 or TRBD2 (5 bases each). This CDR3 is built from 15 residues. CDR1 SGDLS and CDR2 YYNGEE come from the germline V gene. Between the trimmed V and J ends, which lost 4 bases and 5 bases, there was a span of 18 bases. In DNA form, the CDR3 reads TGTGCCAGCAGCCTAGGACACGGGGCGTTGGAGACCCAGTACTTC. Translation gives CASSLGHGALETQYF.

This clonotype was found a few times. V gene TRBV14 combines with J gene TRBJ2-7, with D possibly being TRBD1 or TRBD2 (5 bases each). V was trimmed by 1 base and J by 4 bases, leaving 11 bases between them. CDR3 length: 14 amino acids. Germline V gene data show CDR1 as SGHDN and CDR2 as FVKESK. The chain's CDR3 is CASSQVGEGYEQYF. CDR3 in DNA: TGTGCCAGCAGCCAAGTGGGGGAAGGATACGAGCAGTACTTC.

This clonotype was detected only a few times. V usage is TRBV6-5 and J usage is TRBJ1-2, with D perhaps matching TRBD1 (6 bases). Per germline, CDR1 MNHEY and CDR2 SVGAGI. Trimming pared 6 bases from V and 11 bases from J, leaving 22 bases between. CDR3 length equals 14 residues. CDR3 nucleotide sequence: TGTGCCAGCAGCCGAAACCCGGGGGGCAAGGGATACACCTTC. It is translated as CASSRNPGGKGYTF.